The sequence of this TCR beta chain was determined in a study of early T cells in non-severe SARS-CoV-2 infection. Unique molecular identifier tags were affixed to discrete cDNA molecules. TCRdb ran MiXCR on the 5' RACE reads and lists one entry per CDR3 protein. The sample records around 50,000 distinct CDR3 sequences, over 10% being singletons. Between the trimmed V and J ends, which lost 2 bases and 1 base, there was a span of 8 bases. CDR3 length: 14 residues. Germline CDR1 is SGHVS and CDR2 is FNYEAQ. This clonotype was found many times. The antigen remains unidentified. The study's findings and limits: Anti-spike CD8 responses were favored by VDJdb matching, which missed private and CD4 specificities.

The sample consisted of whole blood. The receptor was derived from an adult who was a healthcare worker with PCR-confirmed SARS-CoV-2 infection or an uninfected control (not recorded which). This rearrangement joins TRBV7-6 to TRBJ1-1, with D hard to call. CDR3 region: CASSLSHRNTEAFF. The CDR3 DNA is TGTGCCAGCAGCTTATCCCACAGGAACACTGAAGCTTTCTTT.